These 3 T cell receptor beta chains were sequenced from one sample in a study of early T cells in non-severe SARS-CoV-2 infection (dated by TCRdb to the early 2020s). Library method: 5' RACE. TCRdb lists the instrument as NextSeq 500. TCRdb reprocessing: public reads trimmed at Q25 with fastp, clones called with MiXCR, in-frame beta chains kept. Each entry merges the rows of one CDR3 protein and shows their most common DNA and genes. The sample data list tens of thousands of distinct CDR3 sequences, and 13% of these were observed just once. Jointly, the top ten make up less than 6% of the sample. Sequencing was carried out using whole blood. The receptors were sampled from an adult who was a healthcare worker with PCR-confirmed SARS-CoV-2 infection or an uninfected control (not recorded which).

In this sample, this clonotype turned up many times. This sequence joins TRBV6-5 and TRBJ2-1; 8 bases map to TRBD2. The V segment lost 5 bases and the J segment 4 bases; nucleotides outside the gene matches: 16. The CDR3 totals 18 residues. The germline gives CDR1 MNHEY, CDR2 SVGAGI. CDR3 in DNA: TGTGCCAGCAGTCTCCTTCCGAGCGGGGGCCCCCCTTACAATGAGCAGTTCTTC. Protein sequence: CASSLLPSGGPPYNEQFF.

This clonotype showed up many times. The chain couples TRBV9 to TRBJ1-1; D is uncertain. CDR3 length: 14 amino acids. In germline, CDR1 is SGDLS, CDR2 YYNGEE. Trimming removed 0 bases from V and 3 bases from J, with 9 bases in between. The CDR3 region has the DNA TGTGCCAGCAGCGTAGTGTCCAGCCACACTGAAGCTTTCTTT. This sequence encodes CASSVVSSHTEAFF.

Only a few counts were recorded for this clonotype. The chain recombines TRBV19 with TRBJ1-2; 9 bases map to TRBD1. The CDR3 is 13 amino acids. Germline-derived CDR1 and CDR2 are LNHDA and SQIVND (reference sequence). The V gene end was trimmed by 7 bases and the J gene end by 8 bases; junction bases not matched to a gene: 8. The CDR3 DNA is TGTGCCAGTACCCTACAGGGGGCATGGGGCTACACCTTC. It encodes CASTLQGAWGYTF. Variable domain in full (rest from reference TRBV19 and TRBJ1-2): DGGITQSPKYLFRKEGQNVTLSCEQNLNHDAMYWYRQDPGQGLRLIYYSQIVNDFQKGDIAEGYSVSREKKESFPLTVTSAQKNPTAFYLCASTLQGAWGYTFGSGTRLTVV.